The source of this TCR beta chain is a study of blood T cell repertoires in COVID-19. Data came from immunoSEQ multiplex PCR; TCRdb stores just in-frame clones and leaves some out. The sample includes approximately 190,000 clones, 84% seen only once; the top ten take around 5.5%. The receptor was derived from a woman aged 70-85 years with active or convalescent COVID-19. Sequencing was performed on peripheral blood.

Written as DNA, the CDR3 is TGTGCCAGCAGCGTAGGGGGGCCCTACAATGAGCAGTTCTTC. It translates to CASSVGGPYNEQFF. The chain employs TRBV9 and TRBJ2-1; TRBD1 is a possible D gene (6 bases). Trimming took 0 bases from V and 2 from J, leaving 6 bases between them. The CDR3 extends over 14 amino acids. Germline V gene data show CDR1 as SGDLS and CDR2 as YYNGEE.